The T cell receptor beta chain described here comes from a study of T cell changes during pregnancy in multiple sclerosis. Assay used: immunoSEQ multiplex PCR; TCRdb lists only in-frame clones, some missing. The sample records about 22,000 clones, more than 70% being singletons. The table lists this clone with a few counts. CDR1 and CDR2 (germline): LNHDA, SQIVND (reference sequence). CDR3 length: 14 residues. V gave up 1 base and J gave up 5 bases, with 9 bases separating them. The sequence came from a female donor with multiple sclerosis, enrolled in a pregnancy study. Sequences were derived from CD8+ T cells from peripheral blood mononuclear cells, sampled before pregnancy. The chain has TRBV19 and TRBJ1-5, with D uncertain. The CDR3 reads CASSIVWGDQPQHF. DNA of the CDR3: TGTGCCAGTAGTATAGTTTGGGGAGATCAGCCCCAGCATTTT.